A selection of T cell receptor beta chains follows, all from one sample in a study of T-cell memory formation after mild COVID-19. MiXCR, run by TCRdb on the 5' RACE reads, gives a single entry per CDR3 protein. Seen here are hundreds of thousands of distinct CDR3 sequences, 28% observed once, and the top ten hold approximately 12%. The source material was PBMCs or a T cell subset sorted from them (not recorded which). These receptors originate from an adult woman who had mild COVID-19 (a few samples of this study predate the infection). Cell type and time point are not known. CDR3s include the opening cysteine and the closing phenylalanine or tryptophan. D genes are given only for firm matches. Clone size is stated in some rows and not others, as once, few, many or a class when expanded.

CDR3 length: 14; V gene: TRBV9; clone size: few; J gene: TRBJ1-1; D gene: TRBD1; CDR3 protein: CASSHTGERNEAFF; CDR3 DNA: TGTGCCAGCAGCCACACAGGGGAAAGGAATGAAGCTTTCTTT
CDR3 length: 16; V gene: TRBV23-1; clone size: few; J gene: TRBJ2-4; D gene: .; CDR3 protein: CASTAVLDRRSDIQYF; CDR3 DNA: TGCGCCAGCACTGCTGTTTTGGACAGAAGGTCAGACATTCAGTACTTC
CDR3 length: 13; V gene: TRBV30; clone size: .; J gene: TRBJ1-5; D gene: TRBD1; CDR3 protein: CAWDRGQNQPQHF; CDR3 DNA: TGTGCCTGGGACAGGGGGCAAAATCAGCCCCAGCATTTT
CDR3 length: 14; V gene: TRBV5-5; clone size: .; J gene: TRBJ2-5; D gene: .; CDR3 protein: CASSLEVGGETQYF; CDR3 DNA: TGTGCCAGCAGCTTAGAAGTAGGAGGAGAGACCCAGTACTTC
CDR3 length: 13; V gene: TRBV12-3/TRBV12-4; clone size: .; J gene: TRBJ2-1; D gene: .; CDR3 protein: CASAKRVGDEQFF; CDR3 DNA: TGTGCCAGCGCGAAGAGGGTGGGGGATGAGCAGTTCTTC
CDR3 length: 14; V gene: TRBV9; clone size: .; J gene: TRBJ2-1; D gene: .; CDR3 protein: CASSVGGGPNEQFF; CDR3 DNA: TGTGCCAGCAGCGTAGGTGGAGGGCCGAATGAGCAGTTCTTC
CDR3 length: 14; V gene: TRBV12-3/TRBV12-4; clone size: many; J gene: TRBJ1-4; D gene: TRBD1; CDR3 protein: CASTPGGPNEKLFF; CDR3 DNA: TGTGCCAGCACCCCAGGGGGTCCTAATGAAAAACTGTTTTTT
CDR3 length: 12; V gene: TRBV6-5; clone size: few; J gene: TRBJ1-1; D gene: .; CDR3 protein: CASQTGNTEAFF; CDR3 DNA: TGTGCCAGCCAGACAGGGAACACTGAAGCTTTCTTT
CDR3 length: 20; V gene: TRBV12-3/TRBV12-4; clone size: .; J gene: TRBJ2-1; D gene: TRBD1; CDR3 protein: CASTPADRGLVRGLGNEQFF; CDR3 DNA: TGTGCCAGCACCCCCGCGGACAGGGGGCTAGTTCGGGGCCTCGGGAATGAGCAGTTCTTC
CDR3 length: 17; V gene: TRBV7-2; clone size: few; J gene: TRBJ2-1; D gene: TRBD2; CDR3 protein: CASSKGLAGSSYNEQFF; CDR3 DNA: TGTGCCAGCAGCAAGGGACTAGCGGGTAGCTCCTACAATGAGCAGTTCTTC
CDR3 length: 14; V gene: TRBV18; clone size: .; J gene: TRBJ2-5; D gene: .; CDR3 protein: CASSPGTQEETQYF; CDR3 DNA: TGTGCCAGCTCACCCGGGACCCAGGAGGAGACCCAGTACTTC
CDR3 length: 14; V gene: TRBV7-9; clone size: .; J gene: TRBJ1-5; D gene: TRBD1; CDR3 protein: CASSRQGAGQPQHF; CDR3 DNA: TGTGCCAGCAGTCGACAGGGGGCTGGTCAGCCCCAGCATTTT
CDR3 length: 15; V gene: TRBV7-9; clone size: .; J gene: TRBJ1-1; D gene: .; CDR3 protein: CASSSPRGQNTEAFF; CDR3 DNA: TGTGCCAGCAGCTCCCCCCGGGGCCAGAACACTGAAGCTTTCTTT
CDR3 length: 16; V gene: TRBV7-6; clone size: few; J gene: TRBJ2-2; D gene: .; CDR3 protein: CASSLESGGNTGELFF; CDR3 DNA: TGTGCCAGCAGCTTAGAAAGCGGAGGGAACACCGGGGAGCTGTTTTTT
CDR3 length: 14; V gene: TRBV7-8; clone size: .; J gene: TRBJ2-2; D gene: .; CDR3 protein: CASSRGENTGELFF; CDR3 DNA: TGTGCCAGCAGCCGAGGCGAGAACACCGGGGAGCTGTTTTTT
CDR3 length: 16; V gene: TRBV7-6; clone size: .; J gene: TRBJ2-3; D gene: TRBD1; CDR3 protein: CASSPGQGPPTNTQYF; CDR3 DNA: TGTGCCAGCAGCCCGGGACAGGGGCCTCCCACGAATACGCAGTATTTT
CDR3 length: 15; V gene: TRBV6-2/TRBV6-3; clone size: .; J gene: TRBJ1-5; D gene: .; CDR3 protein: CASSYRVTSNQPQHF; CDR3 DNA: TGTGCCAGCAGTTACAGGGTAACTAGCAATCAGCCCCAGCATTTT
CDR3 length: 19; V gene: TRBV11-2; clone size: few; J gene: TRBJ2-7; D gene: TRBD1; CDR3 protein: CASSLGPGTGGTTDYEQYF; CDR3 DNA: TGTGCCAGCAGCTTAGGCCCCGGGACAGGGGGGACTACCGACTACGAGCAGTACTTC
CDR3 length: 13; V gene: TRBV29-1; clone size: .; J gene: TRBJ1-2; D gene: TRBD1; CDR3 protein: CSVERDRIYGYTF; CDR3 DNA: TGCAGCGTTGAAAGGGACAGGATATATGGCTACACCTTC
CDR3 length: 17; V gene: TRBV6-5; clone size: few; J gene: TRBJ2-6; D gene: .; CDR3 protein: CATGVGGPLSGANVLTF; CDR3 DNA: TGTGCCACAGGGGTAGGGGGGCCCCTATCTGGGGCCAACGTCCTGACTTTC
CDR3 length: 15; V gene: TRBV7-6; clone size: once; J gene: TRBJ2-5; D gene: TRBD1; CDR3 protein: CASSLAQGQRETQYF; CDR3 DNA: TGTGCCAGCAGCTTAGCACAGGGGCAACGAGAGACCCAGTACTTC
CDR3 length: 14; V gene: TRBV7-6; clone size: .; J gene: TRBJ1-1; D gene: .; CDR3 protein: CASSPGEGTTEAFF; CDR3 DNA: TGTGCCAGCAGCCCCGGGGAGGGGACGACTGAAGCTTTCTTT
CDR3 length: 16; V gene: TRBV20-1; clone size: few; J gene: TRBJ2-2; D gene: TRBD2; CDR3 protein: CSARGTRGGSTGELFF; CDR3 DNA: TGCAGTGCTAGGGGGACTAGAGGTGGAAGCACCGGGGAGCTGTTTTTT
CDR3 length: 16; V gene: TRBV6-2/TRBV6-3; clone size: few; J gene: TRBJ2-1; D gene: TRBD1; CDR3 protein: CASSEQDRASYNEQFF; CDR3 DNA: TGTGCCAGCAGTGAACAGGACAGGGCCTCCTACAATGAGCAGTTCTTC
CDR3 length: 15; V gene: TRBV5-1; clone size: .; J gene: TRBJ2-7; D gene: .; CDR3 protein: CASSFSGRLYDEQYF; CDR3 DNA: TGCGCCAGCAGCTTTTCAGGGAGGTTGTACGACGAGCAGTACTTC
CDR3 length: 17; V gene: TRBV28; clone size: .; J gene: TRBJ1-3; D gene: .; CDR3 protein: CASSLISAVASGNTIYF; CDR3 DNA: TGTGCCAGCAGTTTAATTTCAGCGGTCGCCTCTGGAAACACCATATATTTT
CDR3 length: 15; V gene: TRBV7-9; clone size: .; J gene: TRBJ2-3; D gene: TRBD2; CDR3 protein: CASSTSGSSTDTQYF; CDR3 DNA: TGTGCCAGCAGCACTAGCGGGAGCAGCACAGATACGCAGTATTTT
CDR3 length: 13; V gene: TRBV5-1; clone size: .; J gene: TRBJ2-7; D gene: .; CDR3 protein: CASLNPSSYEQYF; CDR3 DNA: TGCGCCAGCCTGAATCCTAGCTCCTACGAGCAGTACTTC
CDR3 length: 14; V gene: TRBV12-3/TRBV12-4; clone size: .; J gene: TRBJ1-1; D gene: TRBD1; CDR3 protein: CASRATGGGYEAFF; CDR3 DNA: TGTGCCAGCAGAGCGACAGGGGGCGGTTACGAAGCTTTCTTT
CDR3 length: 17; V gene: TRBV5-1; clone size: .; J gene: TRBJ2-3; D gene: TRBD2; CDR3 protein: CASSPGRTSGTTDTQYF; CDR3 DNA: TGCGCCAGCAGCCCAGGAAGGACTAGCGGGACCACAGATACGCAGTATTTT
CDR3 length: 14; V gene: TRBV27; clone size: .; J gene: TRBJ1-1; D gene: .; CDR3 protein: CASSLSGSSTEAFF; CDR3 DNA: TGTGCCAGCAGTTTATCCGGGTCGAGCACTGAAGCTTTCTTT
CDR3 length: 14; V gene: TRBV6-5; clone size: .; J gene: TRBJ1-4; D gene: .; CDR3 protein: CASSYWQGAEKLFF; CDR3 DNA: TGTGCCAGCAGTTACTGGCAGGGAGCCGAAAAACTGTTTTTT
CDR3 length: 17; V gene: TRBV11-2; clone size: few; J gene: TRBJ2-1; D gene: TRBD2; CDR3 protein: CASSLRREGRNIDEQFF; CDR3 DNA: TGTGCCAGCAGCTTGAGGAGGGAGGGCCGAAATATTGATGAGCAGTTCTTC
CDR3 length: 14; V gene: TRBV15; clone size: few; J gene: TRBJ1-2; D gene: .; CDR3 protein: CATSRDRAVYGYTF; CDR3 DNA: TGTGCCACCAGCAGAGATCGGGCAGTCTATGGCTACACCTTC
CDR3 length: 13; V gene: TRBV6-6; clone size: .; J gene: TRBJ1-2; D gene: .; CDR3 protein: CASSYRWYEGYTF; CDR3 DNA: TGTGCCAGCAGTTACCGGTGGTATGAGGGCTACACCTTC
CDR3 length: 18; V gene: TRBV29-1; clone size: .; J gene: TRBJ2-7; D gene: TRBD2; CDR3 protein: CSVRDPLPSSGSSYEQYF; CDR3 DNA: TGCAGCGTCCGCGACCCTCTCCCGTCTAGCGGGAGCTCCTACGAGCAGTACTTC
CDR3 length: 12; V gene: TRBV7-3; clone size: .; J gene: TRBJ1-1; D gene: .; CDR3 protein: CASSSSGDEAFF; CDR3 DNA: TGTGCCAGCAGCAGCTCAGGGGATGAAGCTTTCTTT
CDR3 length: 11; V gene: TRBV24-1; clone size: .; J gene: TRBJ2-1; D gene: .; CDR3 protein: CATSDLREQFF; CDR3 DNA: TGTGCCACCAGTGATTTGCGTGAGCAGTTCTTC
CDR3 length: 14; V gene: TRBV20-1; clone size: .; J gene: TRBJ2-2; D gene: TRBD1; CDR3 protein: CSARNRGYTGELFF; CDR3 DNA: TGCAGTGCTAGAAACAGGGGGTACACCGGGGAGCTGTTTTTT
CDR3 length: 14; V gene: TRBV6-2/TRBV6-3; clone size: .; J gene: TRBJ1-1; D gene: TRBD1; CDR3 protein: CASSYSGTGTEAFF; CDR3 DNA: TGTGCCAGCAGTTACTCCGGGACAGGGACTGAAGCTTTCTTT
CDR3 length: 14; V gene: TRBV19; clone size: many; J gene: TRBJ2-7; D gene: TRBD1; CDR3 protein: CASSPGTGAYEQYF; CDR3 DNA: TGTGCCAGCAGTCCCGGGACAGGAGCCTACGAGCAGTACTTC
CDR3 length: 14; V gene: TRBV5-1; clone size: many; J gene: TRBJ2-3; D gene: .; CDR3 protein: CASSLGISTDTQYF; CDR3 DNA: TGCGCCAGCAGCTTGGGGATCTCCACAGATACGCAGTATTTT
CDR3 length: 15; V gene: TRBV10-3; clone size: many; J gene: TRBJ1-5; D gene: .; CDR3 protein: CAISERTDSNQPQHF; CDR3 DNA: TGTGCCATCAGTGAAAGGACGGATAGCAATCAGCCCCAGCATTTT
CDR3 length: 15; V gene: TRBV15; clone size: few; J gene: TRBJ1-1; D gene: .; CDR3 protein: CATSRDGSGWAEAFF; CDR3 DNA: TGTGCCACCAGCAGAGATGGAAGTGGATGGGCTGAAGCTTTCTTT
CDR3 length: 13; V gene: TRBV12-3/TRBV12-4; clone size: .; J gene: TRBJ2-2; D gene: .; CDR3 protein: CASSLRNTGELFF; CDR3 DNA: TGTGCCAGCAGTTTGAGGAACACCGGGGAGCTGTTTTTT
CDR3 length: 13; V gene: TRBV2; clone size: .; J gene: TRBJ1-2; D gene: .; CDR3 protein: CARAPHSDYGYTF; CDR3 DNA: TGTGCCAGAGCCCCCCACAGCGATTATGGCTACACCTTC
CDR3 length: 12; V gene: TRBV20-1; clone size: few; J gene: TRBJ2-7; D gene: .; CDR3 protein: CSAYTVSYEQYF; CDR3 DNA: TGCAGTGCGTATACAGTTTCCTACGAGCAGTACTTC
CDR3 length: 11; V gene: TRBV20-1; clone size: .; J gene: TRBJ1-4; D gene: .; CDR3 protein: CSARSGGELFF; CDR3 DNA: TGCAGTGCTAGGTCCGGGGGTGAACTGTTTTTT
CDR3 length: 12; V gene: TRBV20-1; clone size: .; J gene: TRBJ1-5; D gene: .; CDR3 protein: CSALYSNQPQHF; CDR3 DNA: TGCAGTGCTCTTTATAGCAATCAGCCCCAGCATTTT
CDR3 length: 16; V gene: TRBV18; clone size: .; J gene: TRBJ1-3; D gene: .; CDR3 protein: CASSGIAGRSGNTIYF; CDR3 DNA: TGTGCCAGCTCAGGGATCGCAGGCCGCTCTGGAAACACCATATATTTT